One sample yielded the 11 T cell receptor beta chains listed below, sequenced in a study of T cell responses to AZD1222 COVID-19 vaccine. Measured with immunoSEQ multiplex PCR; TCRdb has only the in-frame clones, and not every one. The data show over 95,000 clones, roughly 85% seen once. Sequenced material: peripheral blood, taken on day 0 of AZD1222 vaccination. The receptor source for this set is an adult in good health.

The gene calls are TRBV19 and TRBJ1-3, with D unresolved. This CDR3 is built from 12 residues. Trimming removed 5 bases at V and 1 base at J, with 3 bases between. CDR1 and CDR2 from the germline V gene are LNHDA and SQIVND (reference sequence). CDR3 loop: CASSFSGNTIYF. The DNA for the CDR3 is TGTGCCAGTAGTTTTTCTGGAAACACCATATATTTT.

V usage is TRBV19 and J usage is TRBJ1-4; tentatively, D is TRBD1 (6 bases). The ends were cut back, 3 bases at V and 2 bases at J, with 13 bases in the middle. The CDR3 consists of 16 residues. Germline V gene lookup returns CDR1 LNHDA and CDR2 SQIVND (reference sequence). CDR3 residues: CASSIGQGLTNEKLFF. The CDR3 DNA sequence: TGTGCCAGTAGTATTGGTCAGGGGCTTACTAATGAAAAACTGTTTTTT.

The J gene is TRBJ2-2, the V gene TRBV11-2; 11 bases fit TRBD2. Germline V gene data show CDR1 as SGHAT and CDR2 as FQNNGV. The trim removed 5 bases at V and 10 bases at J, leaving 6 bases unmatched. The CDR3 totals 14 residues. The chain's CDR3 is CASSPGTSGQELFF. The CDR3 coding sequence is TGTGCCAGCAGCCCCGGGACTAGCGGCCAGGAGCTGTTTTTT.

The V and J genes are TRBV4-3 and TRBJ2-1, with 12 nucleotides matching TRBD2. Germline CDR1 LGHNA, CDR2 YSLEER. The CDR3 length is 16 residues. The junction had 2 bases not matched to a gene; V was cut back by 2 bases and J by 3 bases. In DNA form, the CDR3 reads TGCGCCAGCAGCCAAAGACTAGCGGGAGACTACAATGAGCAGTTCTTC. Residues: CASSQRLAGDYNEQFF.

This clone was observed a single time. This rearrangement joins TRBV6-2 or TRBV6-3 to TRBJ2-7; TRBD1 is a possible D gene (6 bases). In germline, CDR1 is MNHEY, CDR2 SVGEGT. The CDR3 is made up of 12 amino acids. V was cut by 2 bases and J by 5 bases, with 7 bases left in between. The chain's CDR3 is CASSYRTDEQYF. The CDR3 bases are TGTGCCAGCAGTTACCGGACAGACGAGCAGTACTTC.

The gene calls are TRBV27 and TRBJ1-2; TRBD1 agrees at 9 bases. V gave up 11 bases and J gave up 7 bases; unmatched junction bases: 8. The CDR3 totals 12 residues. CDR1 is MNHEY and CDR2 is SMNVEV in the germline V gene (reference sequence). The CDR3 nucleotides read TGTGCCTGCAACAGGGGGCCTCTTGGCTACACCTTC. Protein: CACNRGPLGYTF.

This chain joins TRBV5-1 and TRBJ2-7; D unclear. This CDR3 region has 12 residues. The germline CDR1 and CDR2 sequences are SGHRS and YFSETQ. The V gene lost 2 bases and the J gene lost 4 bases, with 7 bases spanning the gap. CDR3 bases: TGCGCCAGCAGCTTAGGCCAGTACGAGCAGTACTTC. Its translation is CASSLGQYEQYF.

This clone appeared a single time. V usage is TRBV7-8 and J usage is TRBJ1-5; D is perhaps TRBD1 (6 bases). Trimming took off 4 bases at V and 6 bases at J, with 25 bases between the two ends. Looked up from germline, CDR1 is SGHVS and CDR2 is FQNEAQ. CDR3 length: 18 residues. The CDR3 DNA reads as TGTGCCAGCAGCTCCCGGGGTCGGGGGCGCGGTATTGGTCAGCCCCAGCATTTT. Its protein is CASSSRGRGRGIGQPQHF.

The chain links TRBV5-4 to TRBJ2-2, with D perhaps assigned TRBD1 or TRBD2 (7 bases each). Germline CDR1 reads SGHNT; CDR2 reads YYREEE (reference sequence). Deletions cut 5 bases from V and 5 bases from J, with 16 bases between. The CDR3 extends over 15 amino acids. The CDR3 DNA follows: TGTGCCAGCAGTTTTATCAGGGGGGGAACCGGGGAGCTGTTTTTT. Protein product: CASSFIRGGTGELFF.

The chain recombines TRBV9 with TRBJ2-2; 13 nucleotides match TRBD2. Germline trimming cut 3 bases from V and 5 bases from J; bases unmatched to any gene: 4. This CDR3 is 16 amino acids long. Germline V lookup: CDR1 SGDLS, CDR2 YYNGEE. CDR3 nucleotides: TGTGCCAGCAGCGGGACTAGCGGGGGAGGTACCGGGGAGCTGTTTTTT. Residues: CASSGTSGGGTGELFF. The full variable domain, with the rest looked up from reference TRBV9 and TRBJ2-2, is DSGVTQTPKHLITATGQRVTLRCSPRSGDLSVYWYQQSLDQGLQFLIQYYNGEERAKGNILERFSAQQFPDLHSELNLSSLELGDSALYFCASSGTSGGGTGELFFGEGSRLTVL.

V gene TRBV6-5 combines with J gene TRBJ1-3; TRBD1 matches 10 bases. Germline CDR1 MNHEY, CDR2 SVGAGI. CDR3 length equals 15 residues. Germline trimming cut 6 bases from V and 1 base from J; bases unmatched to any gene: 3. The CDR3 is CASRVGQGSGNTIYF. The CDR3 DNA sequence: TGTGCCAGCAGGGTGGGACAGGGGTCTGGAAACACCATATATTTT.